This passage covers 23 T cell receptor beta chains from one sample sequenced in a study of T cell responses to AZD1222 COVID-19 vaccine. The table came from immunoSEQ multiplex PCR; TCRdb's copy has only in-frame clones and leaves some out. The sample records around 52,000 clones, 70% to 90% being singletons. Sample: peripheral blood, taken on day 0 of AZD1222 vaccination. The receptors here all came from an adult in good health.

CDR3 nucleotide sequence: TGCGCCAGCAGCCCAGGGACGAACACTGAAGCTTTCTTT. Residues: CASSPGTNTEAFF. This sequence joins TRBV5-1 and TRBJ1-1; D perhaps matches TRBD1 (5 bases). Germline V gene sequence: CDR1 SGHRS, CDR2 YFSETQ. V was trimmed by 4 bases and J by 1 base, leaving 8 bases between them. This CDR3 is built from 13 residues.

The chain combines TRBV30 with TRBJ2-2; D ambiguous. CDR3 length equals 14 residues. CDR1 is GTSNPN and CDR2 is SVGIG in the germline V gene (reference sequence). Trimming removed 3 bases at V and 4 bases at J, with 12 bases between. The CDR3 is CAWSPPSRTGELFF. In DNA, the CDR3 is TGTGCCTGGAGCCCGCCCAGCCGCACCGGGGAGCTGTTTTTT.

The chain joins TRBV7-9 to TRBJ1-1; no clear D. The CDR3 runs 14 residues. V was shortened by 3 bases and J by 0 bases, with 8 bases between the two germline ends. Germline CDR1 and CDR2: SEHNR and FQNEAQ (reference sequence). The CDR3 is CASSFAEVNTEAFF. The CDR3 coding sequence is TGTGCCAGCAGCTTTGCGGAGGTGAACACTGAAGCTTTCTTT. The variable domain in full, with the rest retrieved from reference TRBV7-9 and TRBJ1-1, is DTGVSQNPRHKITKRGQNVTFRCDPISEHNRLYWYRQTLGQGPEFLTYFQNEAQLEKSRLLSDRFSAERPKGSFSTLEIQRTEQGDSAMYLCASSFAEVNTEAFFGQGTRLTVV.

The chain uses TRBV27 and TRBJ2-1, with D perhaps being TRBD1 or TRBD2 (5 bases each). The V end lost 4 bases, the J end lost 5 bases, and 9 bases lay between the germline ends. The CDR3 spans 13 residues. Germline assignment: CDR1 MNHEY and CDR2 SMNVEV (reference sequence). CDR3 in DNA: TGTGCCAGCAGTTGGGACGGAAACAATGAGCAGTTCTTC. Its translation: CASSWDGNNEQFF.

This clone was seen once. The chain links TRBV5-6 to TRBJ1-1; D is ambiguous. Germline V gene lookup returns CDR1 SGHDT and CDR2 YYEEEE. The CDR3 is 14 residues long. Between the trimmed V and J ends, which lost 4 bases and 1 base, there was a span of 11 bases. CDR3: CASSQVGWNTEAFF. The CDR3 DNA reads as TGTGCCAGCAGCCAGGTAGGGTGGAACACTGAAGCTTTCTTT.

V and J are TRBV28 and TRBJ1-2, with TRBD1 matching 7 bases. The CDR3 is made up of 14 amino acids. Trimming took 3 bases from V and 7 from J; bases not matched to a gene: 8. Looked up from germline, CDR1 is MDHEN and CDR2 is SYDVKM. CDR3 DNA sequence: TGTGCCAGCAGTTTGGGAACAGGGGACTCTGGCTACACCTTC. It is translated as CASSLGTGDSGYTF.

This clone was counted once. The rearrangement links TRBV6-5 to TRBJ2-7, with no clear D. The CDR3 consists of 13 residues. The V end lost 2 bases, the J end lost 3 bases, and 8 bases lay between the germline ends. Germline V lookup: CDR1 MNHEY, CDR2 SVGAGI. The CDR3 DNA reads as TGTGCCAGCAGTTACAGGGATGGCTACGAGCAGTACTTC. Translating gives CASSYRDGYEQYF.

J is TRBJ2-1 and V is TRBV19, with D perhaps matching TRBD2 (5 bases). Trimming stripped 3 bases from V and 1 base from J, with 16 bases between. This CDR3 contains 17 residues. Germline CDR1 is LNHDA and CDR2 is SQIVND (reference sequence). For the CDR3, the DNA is TGTGCCAGTAGTATCTGGTATCCGGGGAGATCCTACAATGAGCAGTTCTTC. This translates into CASSIWYPGRSYNEQFF.

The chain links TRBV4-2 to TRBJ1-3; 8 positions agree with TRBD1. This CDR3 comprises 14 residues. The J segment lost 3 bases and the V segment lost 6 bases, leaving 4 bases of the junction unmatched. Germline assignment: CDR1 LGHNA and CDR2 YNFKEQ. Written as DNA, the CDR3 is TGTGCCAGCAGAACAGGGGGTTATGGAAACACCATATATTTT. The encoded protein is CASRTGGYGNTIYF.

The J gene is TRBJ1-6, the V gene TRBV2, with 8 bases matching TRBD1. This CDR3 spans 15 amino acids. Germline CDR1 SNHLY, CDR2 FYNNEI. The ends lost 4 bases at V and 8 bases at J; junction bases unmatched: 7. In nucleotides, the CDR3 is TGTGCCAGCAGTGCCGAGGACAGGGAGGATTCACCCCTCCACTTT. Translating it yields CASSAEDREDSPLHF.

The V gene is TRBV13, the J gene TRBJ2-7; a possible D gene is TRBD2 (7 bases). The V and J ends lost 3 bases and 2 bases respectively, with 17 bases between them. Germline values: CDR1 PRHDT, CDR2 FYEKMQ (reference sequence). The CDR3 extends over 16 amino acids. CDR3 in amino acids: CASSFIGGGGAYEQYF. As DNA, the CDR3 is TGTGCCAGCAGCTTCATCGGCGGGGGCGGGGCCTACGAGCAGTACTTC. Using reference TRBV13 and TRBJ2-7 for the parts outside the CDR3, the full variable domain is AAGVIQSPRHLIKEKRETATLKCYPIPRHDTVYWYQQGPGQDPQFLISFYEKMQSDKGSIPDRFSAQQFSDYHSELNMSSLELGDSALYFCASSFIGGGGAYEQYFGPGTRLTVT.

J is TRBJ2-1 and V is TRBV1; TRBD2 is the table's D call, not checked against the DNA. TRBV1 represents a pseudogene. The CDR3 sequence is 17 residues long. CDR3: CTSSQGSASGSFREQFF. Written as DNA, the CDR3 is TGCACCAGCAGCCAAGGGTCGGCTAGCGGGAGTTTCCGGGAGCAGTTCTTC.

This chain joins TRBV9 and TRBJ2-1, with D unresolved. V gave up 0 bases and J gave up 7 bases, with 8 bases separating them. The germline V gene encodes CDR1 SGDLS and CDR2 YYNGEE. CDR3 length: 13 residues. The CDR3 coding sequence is TGTGCCAGCAGCGTAGCTGTAGGGAATGAGCAGTTCTTC. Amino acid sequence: CASSVAVGNEQFF.

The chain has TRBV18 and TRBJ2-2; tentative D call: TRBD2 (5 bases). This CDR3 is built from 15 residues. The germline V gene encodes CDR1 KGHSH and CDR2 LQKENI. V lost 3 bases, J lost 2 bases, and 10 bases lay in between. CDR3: CASSPRTGNTGELFF. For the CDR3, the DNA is TGTGCCAGCTCACCCCGGACGGGAAACACCGGGGAGCTGTTTTTT.

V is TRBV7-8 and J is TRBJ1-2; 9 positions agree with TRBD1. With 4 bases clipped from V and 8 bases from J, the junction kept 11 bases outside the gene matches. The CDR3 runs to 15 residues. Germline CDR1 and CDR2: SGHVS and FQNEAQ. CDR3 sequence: CASSSAGTGSRGYTF. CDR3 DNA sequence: TGTGCCAGCAGCTCCGCCGGGACAGGGTCTAGAGGCTACACCTTC.

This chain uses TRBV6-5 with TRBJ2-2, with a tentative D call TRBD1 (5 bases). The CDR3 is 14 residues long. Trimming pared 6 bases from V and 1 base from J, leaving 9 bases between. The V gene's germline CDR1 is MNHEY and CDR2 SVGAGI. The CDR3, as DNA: TGTGCCAGCAGCAGGGATTTGAACACCGGGGAGCTGTTTTTT. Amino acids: CASSRDLNTGELFF.

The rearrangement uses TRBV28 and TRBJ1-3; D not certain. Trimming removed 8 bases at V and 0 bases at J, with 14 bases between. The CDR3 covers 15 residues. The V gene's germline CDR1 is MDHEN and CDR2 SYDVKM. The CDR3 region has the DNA TGTGCCAGCGTCTTTTACGGGATCTCTGGAAACACCATATATTTT. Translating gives CASVFYGISGNTIYF. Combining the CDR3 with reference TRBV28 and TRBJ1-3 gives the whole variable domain DVKVTQSSRYLVKRTGEKVFLECVQDMDHENMFWYRQDPGLGLRLIYFSYDVKMKEKGDIPEGYSVSREKKERFSLILESASTNQTSMYLCASVFYGISGNTIYFGEGSWLTVV.

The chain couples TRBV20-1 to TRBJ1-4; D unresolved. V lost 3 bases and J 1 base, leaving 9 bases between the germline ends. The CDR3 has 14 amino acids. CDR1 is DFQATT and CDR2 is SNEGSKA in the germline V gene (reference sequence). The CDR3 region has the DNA TGCAGTGCTAGTTTGAAAAGAACTAATGAAAAACTGTTTTTT. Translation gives CSASLKRTNEKLFF.

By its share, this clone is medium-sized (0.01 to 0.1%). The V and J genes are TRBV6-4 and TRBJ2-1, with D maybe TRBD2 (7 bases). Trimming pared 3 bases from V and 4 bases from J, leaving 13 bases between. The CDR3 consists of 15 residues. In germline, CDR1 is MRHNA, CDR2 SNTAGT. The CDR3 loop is CASSEQGGSYNEQFF. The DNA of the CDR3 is TGTGCCAGCAGTGAACAGGGCGGGAGTTACAATGAGCAGTTCTTC.

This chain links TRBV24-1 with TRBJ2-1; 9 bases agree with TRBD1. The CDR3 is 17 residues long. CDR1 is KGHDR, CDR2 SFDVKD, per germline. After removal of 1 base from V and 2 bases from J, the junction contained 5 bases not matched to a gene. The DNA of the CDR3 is TGTGCCACCAGTGATTTTCCTAACAGGGGGCCCTACAATGAGCAGTTCTTC. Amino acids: CATSDFPNRGPYNEQFF.

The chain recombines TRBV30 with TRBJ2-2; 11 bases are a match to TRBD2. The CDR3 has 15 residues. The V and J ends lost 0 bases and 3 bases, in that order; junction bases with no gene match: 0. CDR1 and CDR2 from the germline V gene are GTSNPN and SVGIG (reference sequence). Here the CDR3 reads CAWSVLAGDTGELFF. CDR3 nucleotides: TGTGCCTGGAGTGTACTAGCGGGAGACACCGGGGAGCTGTTTTTT.

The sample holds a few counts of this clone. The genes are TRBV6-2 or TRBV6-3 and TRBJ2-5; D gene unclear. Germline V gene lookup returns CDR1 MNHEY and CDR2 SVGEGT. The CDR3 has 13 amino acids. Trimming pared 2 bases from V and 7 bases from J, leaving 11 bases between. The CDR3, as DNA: TGTGCCAGCAGTTACGGCATAGTTGGGACCCAGTACTTC. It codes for CASSYGIVGTQYF.

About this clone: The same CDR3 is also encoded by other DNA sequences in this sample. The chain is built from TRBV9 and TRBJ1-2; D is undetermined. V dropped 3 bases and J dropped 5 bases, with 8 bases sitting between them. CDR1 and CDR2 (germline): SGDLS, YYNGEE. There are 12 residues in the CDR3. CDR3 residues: CASSALGYGYTF. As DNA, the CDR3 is TGTGCCAGCAGCGCCTTAGGATATGGCTACACCTTC.